A single T cell receptor beta chain is shown here with its context. Some clones are missing from TCRdb's copy, which holds only in-frame ones; the method was immunoSEQ multiplex PCR. Of some 510,000 clones detected, approximately 87% appear once; the ten largest clones hold about 2%. This sample stems from a study of blood T cell repertoires in COVID-19. CDR3 length equals 14 residues. The ends lost 5 bases at V and 2 bases at J; junction bases unmatched: 5. Per germline, CDR1 SEHNR and CDR2 FQNEAQ (reference sequence). The TCR was taken from a woman in her forties who had recovered from COVID-19. Sequenced material: PBMCs or T cells enriched from blood (not recorded which). The J gene is TRBJ2-7, the V gene TRBV7-9, with TRBD2 matching 8 bases. The CDR3 DNA reads as TGTGCCAGCAGCCCTCCCGGGAGGGCCTACGAGCAGTACTTC. Residues: CASSPPGRAYEQYF.